One and the same sample provided the 19 T cell receptor beta chains below, sequenced in a study of blood T cell repertoires in COVID-19. Some clones are missing from TCRdb's copy, which holds only in-frame ones; the method was immunoSEQ multiplex PCR. The table has about 250,000 clones, over 75% seen once. Sequencing input: PBMCs or T cells enriched from blood (not recorded which). The receptor set was obtained from a man aged 18 to 30 who had recovered from COVID-19.

The CDR3 loop reads CASSRTGDGYTF. The CDR3 bases are TGCGCCAGCAGCAGGACAGGGGATGGCTACACCTTC. This chain joins TRBV4-1 and TRBJ1-2; TRBD1 matches 9 bases. Per germline, CDR1 MGHRA and CDR2 YSYEKL. The CDR3 sequence is 12 residues long. V was clipped by 5 bases and J by 6 bases; unmatched bases: 1.

The chain is built from TRBV27 and TRBJ2-2; D is unclear. This CDR3 comprises 13 residues. V shed 6 bases and J shed 4 bases, with 9 bases lying between them. The V gene's germline CDR1 is MNHEY and CDR2 SMNVEV (reference sequence). CDR3 sequence reads: CASRRLGTGELFF. The CDR3 bases are TGTGCCAGCAGAAGACTGGGCACCGGGGAGCTGTTTTTT.

Regarding this clone: The same CDR3 also results from other DNA sequences found in this sample. This rearrangement joins TRBV7-9 to TRBJ1-2; TRBD1 aligns across 7 bases. The CDR3 has 13 amino acids. V was clipped by 5 bases and J by 5 bases; unmatched bases: 5. From germline, CDR1 is SEHNR and CDR2 FQNEAQ (reference sequence). The CDR3 reads CASSPGQRYGYTF. The CDR3 region has the DNA TGTGCCAGCAGCCCGGGACAGCGATATGGCTACACCTTC.

The rearrangement links TRBV3-1 (or the pseudogene TRBV3-2) to TRBJ2-1, with a possible D match to TRBD2 (6 bases). The V gene lost 4 bases and the J gene lost 4 bases, with 14 bases spanning the gap. Germline CDR1 LGHDT, CDR2 YNNKEL (reference sequence). The CDR3 sequence is 15 residues long. The CDR3 spells CASSRSGSTYNEQFF. As DNA, the CDR3 is TGTGCCAGCAGCCGATCCGGGAGTACTTACAATGAGCAGTTCTTC.

V is TRBV2 and J is TRBJ1-1; no firm D call. With 7 bases removed from V and 0 bases from J, the gap between germline ends came to 12 bases. Per the germline V gene, CDR1 is SNHLY and CDR2 is FYNNEI. The CDR3 runs 14 residues. The CDR3 DNA is TGTGCCAGCACCTACAGCTTTATGAACACTGAAGCTTTCTTT. The encoded protein is CASTYSFMNTEAFF.

The V gene is TRBV24-1, the J gene TRBJ2-1; TRBD2 matches 7 bases. The J segment lost 7 bases and the V segment lost 5 bases, leaving 10 bases of the junction unmatched. The CDR3 is 15 residues long. CDR1 is KGHDR and CDR2 is SFDVKD in the germline V gene. The CDR3 reads CATSGGSGQTNEQFF. Written as DNA, the CDR3 is TGTGCCACCAGTGGGGGTAGCGGGCAAACAAATGAGCAGTTCTTC.

This chain links TRBV14 with TRBJ2-7, with 10 bases fitting TRBD1. The J segment lost 1 base and the V segment lost 4 bases, leaving 1 base of the junction unmatched. The germline gives CDR1 SGHDN, CDR2 FVKESK. CDR3 size: 14 residues. In DNA, the CDR3 is TGTGCCAGCAGCCGGGACAGGGGTTCCTACGAGCAGTACTTC. Translating gives CASSRDRGSYEQYF. Looking up the rest from reference TRBV14 and TRBJ2-7 gives the full variable domain: EAGVTQFPSHSVIEKGQTVTLRCDPISGHDNLYWYRRVMGKEIKFLLHFVKESKQDESGMPNNRFLAERTGGTYSTLKVQPAELEDSGVYFCASSRDRGSYEQYFGPGTRLTVT.

There are a few counts of this clone. V is TRBV7-6 and J is TRBJ2-3, with a possible D match to TRBD2 (6 bases). The germline gives CDR1 SGHVS, CDR2 FNYEAQ. The ends were cut back, 2 bases at V and 2 bases at J, with 11 bases in the middle. CDR3 length: 15 residues. The CDR3 sequence: CASSLSGLHTDTQYF. The CDR3 coding sequence is TGTGCCAGCAGCTTATCGGGACTCCACACAGATACGCAGTATTTT.

J is TRBJ1-6 and V is TRBV6-5, with TRBD1 as a possible D gene (5 bases). The ends were cut back, 5 bases at V and 6 bases at J, with 11 bases in the middle. The CDR3 loop spans 14 amino acids. Germline-derived CDR1 and CDR2 are MNHEY and SVGAGI. CDR3 nucleotides: TGTGCCAGCAGTAGGCCAGGGTTTAATTCACCCCTCCACTTT. This sequence encodes CASSRPGFNSPLHF.

The V call is TRBV5-1, the J call TRBJ1-1; D remains ambiguous. The CDR3 is made up of 12 amino acids. Germline V gene data show CDR1 as SGHRS and CDR2 as YFSETQ. Trimming removed 1 base at V and 7 bases at J, with 8 bases between. The CDR3 protein is CASSLWAGEAFF. DNA of the CDR3: TGCGCCAGCAGCTTGTGGGCAGGTGAAGCTTTCTTT.

V gene TRBV4-1 combines with J gene TRBJ2-7; 9 bases line up with TRBD2. Germline V gene data show CDR1 as MGHRA and CDR2 as YSYEKL. V lost 6 bases, J lost 5 bases, and 11 bases stayed unmatched. This CDR3 comprises 15 residues. The CDR3 nucleotides are TGCGCCAGCAGTATGACCGGGACTAGCATCAACGAGCAGTACTTC. Translation: CASSMTGTSINEQYF.

The chain uses TRBV7-2 and TRBJ1-5; D remains ambiguous. Germline CDR1 and CDR2: SGHTA and FQGNSA. The germline V and J ends were trimmed by 1 base and 4 bases, with 14 bases remaining between them. The CDR3 has 16 residues. CDR3 protein: CASSLDPRGVNQPQHF. Here the CDR3 DNA reads TGTGCCAGCAGCTTAGACCCCCGCGGGGTGAATCAGCCCCAGCATTTT.

The chain uses TRBV3-1 (or the pseudogene TRBV3-2) and TRBJ2-5; TRBD2 is a possible D gene (5 bases). The CDR3 covers 12 residues. The V gene lost 2 bases and the J gene lost 7 bases, with 8 bases spanning the gap. The germline V gene has CDR1 LGHDT and CDR2 YNNKEL (reference sequence). The CDR3: CASSQTRGTQYF. The CDR3 DNA sequence: TGTGCCAGCAGCCAAACTCGGGGGACCCAGTACTTC.

The chain links TRBV13 to TRBJ1-2; a weak D match, TRBD1 (5 bases). Germline V lookup: CDR1 PRHDT, CDR2 FYEKMQ (reference sequence). The CDR3 is made up of 13 amino acids. The V and J ends lost 5 bases and 0 bases respectively, with 7 bases between them. The CDR3 spells CASSKGANYGYTF. The CDR3 region has the DNA TGTGCCAGCAGCAAAGGGGCTAACTATGGCTACACCTTC.

The V and J genes are TRBV12-5 and TRBJ2-1; D is possibly TRBD1 (6 bases). Germline V lookup: CDR1 LGHNT, CDR2 FRNRAP. V was cut by 4 bases and J by 7 bases, with 14 bases left in between. This CDR3 contains 14 residues. Here the CDR3 DNA reads TGTGCTAGTGGTTCGATTACAGGGAAAAATGAGCAGTTCTTC. It is translated as CASGSITGKNEQFF.

J is TRBJ1-1 and V is TRBV6-5; a possible D gene is TRBD1 (5 bases). The CDR3 runs to 13 residues. V was clipped by 8 bases and J by 4 bases, with 14 bases between them. CDR1 and CDR2 from the germline V gene are MNHEY and SVGAGI. DNA for the CDR3: TGTGCCAGCTATCAGGGTTCAGGCACTGAAGCTTTCTTT. As protein: CASYQGSGTEAFF.

The V and J genes are TRBV27 and TRBJ2-1, with TRBD2 identical over 10 bases. CDR1 and CDR2 from the germline V gene are MNHEY and SMNVEV (reference sequence). Losses at the gene ends were 3 bases for V and 8 bases for J; bases not matched to a gene: 7. This CDR3 comprises 15 residues. The CDR3, as DNA: TGTGCCAGCAGTTTCCTCCTAGCGGGGGAGGATGAGCAGTTCTTC. Translating gives CASSFLLAGEDEQFF.

The J gene is TRBJ2-3, the V gene TRBV6-5; D perhaps matches TRBD1 (5 bases). This CDR3 comprises 15 residues. Between the trimmed V and J ends, which lost 6 bases and 1 base, there was a span of 14 bases. CDR1 and CDR2 (germline): MNHEY, SVGAGI. The CDR3: CASSYSGSGTDTQYF. The CDR3 DNA is TGTGCCAGCAGCTATTCAGGGTCGGGCACAGATACGCAGTATTTT.

The V call is TRBV6-5, the J call TRBJ1-4, with D unclear. V was trimmed by 7 bases and J by 3 bases, leaving 12 bases between them. This CDR3 comprises 14 residues. Germline V lookup: CDR1 MNHEY, CDR2 SVGAGI. The CDR3 DNA reads as TGTGCCAGCAAAGACACTCGCTCTAATGAAAAACTGTTTTTT. As protein: CASKDTRSNEKLFF.